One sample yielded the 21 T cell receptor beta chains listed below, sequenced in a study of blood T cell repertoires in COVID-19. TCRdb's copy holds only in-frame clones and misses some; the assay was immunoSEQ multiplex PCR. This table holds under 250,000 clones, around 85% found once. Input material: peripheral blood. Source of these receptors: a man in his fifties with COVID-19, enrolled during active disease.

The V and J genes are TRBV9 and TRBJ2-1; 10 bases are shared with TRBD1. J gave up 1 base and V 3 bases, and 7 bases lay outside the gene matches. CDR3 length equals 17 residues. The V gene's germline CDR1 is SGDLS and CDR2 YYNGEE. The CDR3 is CASSAQPGQGSYNEQFF. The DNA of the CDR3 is TGTGCCAGCAGCGCCCAACCGGGACAGGGGTCCTACAATGAGCAGTTCTTC.

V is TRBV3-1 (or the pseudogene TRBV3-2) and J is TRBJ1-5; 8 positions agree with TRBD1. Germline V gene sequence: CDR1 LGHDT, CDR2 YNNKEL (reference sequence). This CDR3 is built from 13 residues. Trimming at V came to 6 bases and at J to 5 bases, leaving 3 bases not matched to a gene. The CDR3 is CASSGTGDQPQHF. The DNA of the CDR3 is TGTGCCAGCAGTGGGACAGGAGATCAGCCCCAGCATTTT.

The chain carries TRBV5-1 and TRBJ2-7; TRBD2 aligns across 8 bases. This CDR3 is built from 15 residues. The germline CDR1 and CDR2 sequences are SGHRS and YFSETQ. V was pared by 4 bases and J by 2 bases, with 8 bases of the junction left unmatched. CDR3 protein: CASSTRGGPAYEQYF. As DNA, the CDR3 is TGCGCCAGCAGCACCCGGGGGGGGCCCGCCTACGAGCAGTACTTC.

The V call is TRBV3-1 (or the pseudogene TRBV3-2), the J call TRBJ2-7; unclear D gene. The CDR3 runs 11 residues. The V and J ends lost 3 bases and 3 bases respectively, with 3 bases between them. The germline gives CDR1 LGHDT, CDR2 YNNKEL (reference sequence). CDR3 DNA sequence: TGTGCCAGCAGCCACGGCTACGAGCAGTACTTC. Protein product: CASSHGYEQYF.

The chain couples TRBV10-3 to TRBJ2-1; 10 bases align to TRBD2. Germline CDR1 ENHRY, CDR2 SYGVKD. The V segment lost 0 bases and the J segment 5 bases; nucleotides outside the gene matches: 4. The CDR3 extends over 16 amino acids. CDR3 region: CAISESIAGGNNEQFF. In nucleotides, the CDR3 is TGTGCCATCAGTGAGTCGATAGCGGGGGGCAACAATGAGCAGTTCTTC.

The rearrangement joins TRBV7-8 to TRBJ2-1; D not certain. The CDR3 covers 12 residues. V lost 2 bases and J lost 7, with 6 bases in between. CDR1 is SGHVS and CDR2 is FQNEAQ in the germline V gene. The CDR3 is CASSLQVNEQFF. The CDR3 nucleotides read TGTGCCAGCAGCTTACAGGTAAATGAGCAGTTCTTC.

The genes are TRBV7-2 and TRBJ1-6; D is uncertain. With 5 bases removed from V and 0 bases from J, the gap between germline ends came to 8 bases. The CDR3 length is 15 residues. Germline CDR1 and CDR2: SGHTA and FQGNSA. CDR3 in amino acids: CASSPESSYNSPLHF. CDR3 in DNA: TGTGCCAGCAGCCCGGAGAGCTCCTATAATTCACCCCTCCACTTT.

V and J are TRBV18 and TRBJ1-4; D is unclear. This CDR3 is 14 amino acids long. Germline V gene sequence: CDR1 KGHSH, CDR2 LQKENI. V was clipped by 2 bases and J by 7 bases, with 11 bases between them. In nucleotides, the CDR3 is TGTGCCAGCTCACCAACAGTCGGTCCTGAAAAACTGTTTTTT. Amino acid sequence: CASSPTVGPEKLFF.

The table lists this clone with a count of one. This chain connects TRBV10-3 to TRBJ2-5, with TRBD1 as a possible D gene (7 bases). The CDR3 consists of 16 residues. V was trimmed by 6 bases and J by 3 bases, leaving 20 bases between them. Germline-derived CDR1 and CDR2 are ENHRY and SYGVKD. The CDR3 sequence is CAISPQTGTDEETQYF. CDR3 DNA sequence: TGTGCCATCAGCCCCCAGACAGGGACTGATGAAGAGACCCAGTACTTC.

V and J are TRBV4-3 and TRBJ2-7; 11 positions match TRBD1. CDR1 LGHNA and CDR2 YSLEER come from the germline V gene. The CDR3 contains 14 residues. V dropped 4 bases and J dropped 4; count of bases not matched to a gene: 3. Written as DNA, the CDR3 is TGCGCCAGCAGCCCAGGGACAGGGGGTTACGAGCAGTACTTC. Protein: CASSPGTGGYEQYF.

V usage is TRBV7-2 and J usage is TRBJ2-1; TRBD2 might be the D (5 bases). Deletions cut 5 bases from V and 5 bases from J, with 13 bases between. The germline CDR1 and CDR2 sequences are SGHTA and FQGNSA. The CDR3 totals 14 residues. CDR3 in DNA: TGTGCCAGCAGCGGGGTGCGGGTGAACAATGAGCAGTTCTTC. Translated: CASSGVRVNNEQFF.

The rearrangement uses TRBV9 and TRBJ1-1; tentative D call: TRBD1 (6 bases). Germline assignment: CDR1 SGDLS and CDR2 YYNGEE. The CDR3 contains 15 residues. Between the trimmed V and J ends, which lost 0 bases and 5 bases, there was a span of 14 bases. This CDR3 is CASSVAPQGQTEAFF. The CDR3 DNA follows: TGTGCCAGCAGCGTAGCTCCCCAGGGACAAACTGAAGCTTTCTTT.

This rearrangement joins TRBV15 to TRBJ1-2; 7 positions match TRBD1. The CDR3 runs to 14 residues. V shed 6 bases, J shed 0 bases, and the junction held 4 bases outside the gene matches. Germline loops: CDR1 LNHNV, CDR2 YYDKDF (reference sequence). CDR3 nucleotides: TGTGCCACCAGTGAACAGGGGCCTAACTATGGCTACACCTTC. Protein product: CATSEQGPNYGYTF.

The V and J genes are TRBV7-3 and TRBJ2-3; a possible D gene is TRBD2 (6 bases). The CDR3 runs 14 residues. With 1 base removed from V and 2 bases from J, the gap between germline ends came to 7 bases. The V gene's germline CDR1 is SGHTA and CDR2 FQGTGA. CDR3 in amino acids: CASSLRGDTDTQYF. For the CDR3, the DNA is TGTGCCAGCAGCTTAAGGGGGGACACAGATACGCAGTATTTT.

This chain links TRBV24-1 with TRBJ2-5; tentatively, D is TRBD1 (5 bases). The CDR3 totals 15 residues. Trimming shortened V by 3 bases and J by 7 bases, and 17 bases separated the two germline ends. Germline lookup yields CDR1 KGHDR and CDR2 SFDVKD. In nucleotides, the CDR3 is TGTGCCACCAGTGATGACGGCAGGGTTTACGCGACCCAGTACTTC. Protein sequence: CATSDDGRVYATQYF.

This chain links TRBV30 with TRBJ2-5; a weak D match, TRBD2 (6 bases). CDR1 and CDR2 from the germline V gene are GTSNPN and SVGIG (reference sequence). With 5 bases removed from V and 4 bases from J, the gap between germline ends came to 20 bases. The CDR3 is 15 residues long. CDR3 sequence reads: CAWSSGVWSVETQYF. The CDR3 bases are TGTGCCTGGTCGTCGGGGGTTTGGAGTGTAGAGACCCAGTACTTC. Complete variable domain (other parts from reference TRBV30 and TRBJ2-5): SQTIHQWPATLVQPVGSPLSLECTVEGTSNPNLYWYRQAAGRGLQLLFYSVGIGQISSEVPQNLSASRPQDRQFILSSKKLLLSDSGFYLCAWSSGVWSVETQYFGPGTRLLVL.

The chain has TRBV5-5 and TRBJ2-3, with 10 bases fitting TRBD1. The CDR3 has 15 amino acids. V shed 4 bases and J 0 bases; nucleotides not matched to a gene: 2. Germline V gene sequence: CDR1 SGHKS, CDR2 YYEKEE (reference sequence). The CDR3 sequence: CASSPGQGSTDTQYF. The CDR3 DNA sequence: TGTGCCAGCAGCCCGGGACAGGGGAGCACAGATACGCAGTATTTT. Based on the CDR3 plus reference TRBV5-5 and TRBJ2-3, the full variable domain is DAGVTQSPTHLIKTRGQQVTLRCSPISGHKSVSWYQQVLGQGPQFIFQYYEKEERGRGNFPDRFSARQFPNYSSELNVNALLLGDSALYLCASSPGQGSTDTQYFGPGTRLTVL.

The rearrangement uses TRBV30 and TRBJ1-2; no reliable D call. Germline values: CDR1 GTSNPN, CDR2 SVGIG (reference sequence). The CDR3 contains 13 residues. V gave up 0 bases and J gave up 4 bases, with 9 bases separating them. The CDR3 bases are TGTGCCTGGAGTGTCATCGACATCTATGGCTACACCTTC. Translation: CAWSVIDIYGYTF.

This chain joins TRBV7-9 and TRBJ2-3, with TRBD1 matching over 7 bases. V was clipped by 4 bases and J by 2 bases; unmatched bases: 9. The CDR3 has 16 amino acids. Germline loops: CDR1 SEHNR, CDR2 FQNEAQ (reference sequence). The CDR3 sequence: CASSSLWTGSTDTQYF. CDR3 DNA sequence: TGTGCCAGCAGCTCGCTATGGACAGGCTCCACAGATACGCAGTATTTT.

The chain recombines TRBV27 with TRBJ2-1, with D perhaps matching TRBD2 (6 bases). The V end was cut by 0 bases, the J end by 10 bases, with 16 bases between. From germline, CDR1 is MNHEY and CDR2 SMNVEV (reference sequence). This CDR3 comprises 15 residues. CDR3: CASSLSLRGSREQFF. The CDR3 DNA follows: TGTGCCAGCAGTTTATCGTTACGGGGGTCAAGGGAGCAGTTCTTC.

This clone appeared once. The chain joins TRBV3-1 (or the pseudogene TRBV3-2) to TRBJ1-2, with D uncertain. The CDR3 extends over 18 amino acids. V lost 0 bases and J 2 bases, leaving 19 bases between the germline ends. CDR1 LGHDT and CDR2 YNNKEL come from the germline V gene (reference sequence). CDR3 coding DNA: TGTGCCAGCAGCCAAGAGGGGAGGAGTGACCCTAGAAACTATGGCTACACCTTC. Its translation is CASSQEGRSDPRNYGYTF.